This is a list of T cell receptor beta chains from one sample in a study of vaccination effects on CD4 cells after COVID-19. No antigen has been identified for these receptors. Sequenced by immunoSEQ multiplex PCR; TCRdb stores in-frame clones only, minus some. Of about 25,000 clones in the sample, 73% were seen once. The source material was CD4+ T cells from PBMCs cultured without peptide, sampled before COVID-19 vaccination. These TCRs come from a human donor who received a COVID-19 vaccine. Both conserved end residues are part of each CDR3. D genes are given only for firm matches.

v_call	d_call	cdr3_aa
TRBV7-2	-	CASSLRGNQPQHF
TRBV30	-	CAWSLGLSSGKLFF
TRBV27	TRBD1	CASSIQGAGGQPQHF
TRBV7-2	TRBD1	CASSFGTDLVYTDTQYF
TRBV2	TRBD1	CASSRGDRDRGDEQYF
TRBV28	-	CASSLWTASEAFF
TRBV4-3	TRBD2	CASSPGLAGGVSTDTQYF
TRBV24-1	-	CATSDSSSSYEQYF
TRBV5-1	-	CASSGESSTDTQYF
TRBV27	TRBD1	CASSWTGTMNTEAFF
TRBV3-1/TRBV3-2	TRBD1	CASSLTGTENTEAFF
TRBV5-5	-	CASSPVRGLTGGYTF
TRBV19	-	CASSAFGGLGFEQYF
TRBV2	TRBD1	CASSLSRGPNEQYF
TRBV29-1	TRBD2	CSALRLRTSGQETQYF
TRBV30	TRBD1	CAWSPLDRAPTGANVLTF
TRBV4-3	-	CASSQEGDTEAFF
TRBV5-4	TRBD1	CASSHLDRGAYNEQFF
TRBV30	-	CAWSRFRQGLNYTF
TRBV6-5	-	CASRINDNQPQHF
TRBV5-1	-	CASSLESSGNTIYF
TRBV27	TRBD2	CASSLSGTRIYNEQFF
TRBV19	TRBD1	CASSIYGQGGTDTQYF
TRBV3-1/TRBV3-2	-	CASSQDLWAGRPPNEQYF
TRBV29-1	-	CSVRRRLGETQYF
TRBV9	-	CASSSEGGSWNEQFF
TRBV14	TRBD2	CASSHLAENTGELFF
TRBV30	-	CAWTQGGGTAGANVLTF
TRBV28	TRBD1	CASSYTDRGLRARTF
TRBV27	-	CASSLGMDGYNEQFF
TRBV28	-	CASSSLGGDSYNEQFF
TRBV4-1	-	CASSQEGHGRPSTGELFF
TRBV9	-	CASSWGDGTEAFF
TRBV7-2	TRBD1	CASSLRAGGNSPLHF
TRBV30	-	CAWSRRGTEAFF
TRBV6-5	-	CASLKGSSYEQYF
TRBV15	TRBD2	CATSREASGGQETQYF
TRBV5-1	-	CASSWSVGPSYNEQFF
TRBV5-1	TRBD2	CASTLGLAAYSSYNEQFF
TRBV30	-	CAWSKGRASRQPQHF